This is a list of T cell receptor beta chains from one sample in a study of cytomegalovirus exposure and HLA in healthy donors. Some clones are missing from TCRdb's copy, which holds only in-frame ones; the method was immunoSEQ multiplex PCR. The data hold roughly 230,000 clones, with 80% to 95% observed a single time. The sequenced material came from PBMCs. These receptors originate from a girl aged 2 to 9 in good health and CMV-seronegative. Both conserved end residues are part of each CDR3. The D gene is left open where the match is weak. Size is omitted from some rows. Given values are once, few, many or a class for expanded clones.

cdr3_length: 16; d_call: TRBD2; v_call: TRBV29-1; clone_size: -; j_call: TRBJ2-5; cdr3_nt: TGCAGCGTTGCAGCGGGGCTAGCGGGGGCTCAAGAGACCCAGTACTTC; cdr3_aa: CSVAAGLAGAQETQYF
cdr3_length: 12; d_call: TRBD1; v_call: TRBV29-1; clone_size: -; j_call: TRBJ2-5; cdr3_nt: TGCAGCGTTGAACAGGGGGCGAGGGAGCAGTACTTC; cdr3_aa: CSVEQGAREQYF
cdr3_length: 18; d_call: -; v_call: TRBV5-1; clone_size: -; j_call: TRBJ2-1; cdr3_nt: TGCGCCAGCAGCACGGAGACCGGGAGACACTCCTCCTACAATGAGCAGTTCTTC; cdr3_aa: CASSTETGRHSSYNEQFF
cdr3_length: 19; d_call: TRBD2; v_call: TRBV28; clone_size: -; j_call: TRBJ2-1; cdr3_nt: TGTGCCAGCAGACGTCGAGCGGGGGCCAAACCTTTACAAGGAAATGAGCAGTTCTTC; cdr3_aa: CASRRRAGAKPLQGNEQFF
cdr3_length: 15; d_call: -; v_call: TRBV4-1; clone_size: once; j_call: TRBJ2-7; cdr3_nt: TGCGCCAGCAGCCAAGATAGCGGCATGACCTACGAGCAGTACTTC; cdr3_aa: CASSQDSGMTYEQYF
cdr3_length: 17; d_call: -; v_call: TRBV4-1; clone_size: -; j_call: TRBJ2-4; cdr3_nt: TGCGCCAGCAGCCAAGATCTGCGGGATGTTTCCAAAAACATTCAGTACTTC; cdr3_aa: CASSQDLRDVSKNIQYF
cdr3_length: 16; d_call: -; v_call: TRBV19; clone_size: -; j_call: TRBJ2-7; cdr3_nt: TGTGCCAGTAGGGAAGCGACAGCCGAGGAGACCTACGAGCAGTACTTC; cdr3_aa: CASREATAEETYEQYF
cdr3_length: 14; d_call: TRBD2; v_call: TRBV10-3; clone_size: -; j_call: TRBJ2-1; cdr3_nt: TGTGCCGCCAGGGGACTAGGACCTAACAATGAGCAGTTCTTC; cdr3_aa: CAARGLGPNNEQFF
cdr3_length: 13; d_call: TRBD1; v_call: TRBV9; clone_size: -; j_call: TRBJ2-7; cdr3_nt: TGTGCCAGCAGCGTAGGGGACAGTACTGAGCAGTACTTC; cdr3_aa: CASSVGDSTEQYF
cdr3_length: 17; d_call: -; v_call: TRBV14; clone_size: -; j_call: TRBJ2-5; cdr3_nt: TGTGCCAGCAGCCAAGTGCGAAGGACAGTACCTCAAGAGACCCAGTACTTC; cdr3_aa: CASSQVRRTVPQETQYF
cdr3_length: 14; d_call: -; v_call: TRBV7-8; clone_size: -; j_call: TRBJ2-7; cdr3_nt: TGTGCCAGCAGCGCCAGAGGCAGCTCCTACGAGCAGTACTTC; cdr3_aa: CASSARGSSYEQYF
cdr3_length: 13; d_call: -; v_call: TRBV29-1; clone_size: -; j_call: TRBJ1-1; cdr3_nt: TGCAGCGTTGAAGGTGTAGGGGACACTGAAGCTTTCTTT; cdr3_aa: CSVEGVGDTEAFF